This T cell receptor beta chain was observed in a study of human T cells and chemical hapten exposure. The time point denotes: pre-sensitization, week 0. Treatment meaning: therapeutic diphenylcyclopropenone sensitization with weekly scalp DPC. One entry per CDR3 protein, called by TCRdb with MiXCR from the RACE reads. The sample records 100,000 to 150,000 distinct CDR3 sequences, 13% being singletons. This clonotype came up a few times. The CDR3 spans 13 residues. With 10 bases clipped from V and 1 base from J, the junction kept 6 bases outside the gene matches. Germline V gene data show CDR1 as MDHEN and CDR2 as SYDVKM.

The input for sequencing was whole blood, taken in connection with sensitization to the hapten diphenylcyclopropenone (DPC). The TCR sequence derives from a woman between 18 and 30 years old with alopecia areata. Some clones in this sample may be carry-over from other donors' samples. The chain combines TRBV28 with TRBJ2-7; 8 positions agree with TRBD1. DNA of the CDR3: TGTGCCACCAACAGGGGGTTGTCCTACGAGCAGTACTTC. This gives the protein CATNRGLSYEQYF.